This T cell receptor beta chain derives from a study of human T cells and chemical hapten exposure. As for the study in general: Patients, predominantly female, presented with alopecia areata, totalis or universalis.

The V gene lost 0 bases and the J gene lost 2 bases, with 5 bases spanning the gap. Germline-derived CDR1 and CDR2 are DFQATT and SNEGSKA (reference sequence). The CDR3 is 12 residues long. TCRdb used MiXCR to reprocess the RACE reads, holding one entry per CDR3 protein. The sample holds 180,000 or so distinct CDR3 sequences, more than 25% seen once. With respect to this clonotype: Its antigen is unknown.

Time point here: pre-sensitization, week 0. Treatment specified: therapeutic diphenylcyclopropenone sensitization with weekly scalp DPC. Whole-study findings and limits: Against controls, expanded TCRs gave rise to significantly more large CDR3 similarity clusters.

The chain joins TRBV20-1 to TRBJ2-7; D uncertain. The TCR comes from a woman under 40 with alopecia areata. Some clones in this sample may be carry-over from other donors' samples. The sequencing here drew on whole blood, taken in connection with sensitization to the hapten diphenylcyclopropenone (DPC). The CDR3 nucleotides read TGCAGTGCTAGAGAGGGTGCCTACGAGCAGTACTTC. It specifies CSAREGAYEQYF.